This T cell receptor (beta chain) was retrieved from a study of T cells after yellow fever vaccination. At the level of the study: The authors prepared low-cell-number fractions using SMART-Seq v4 Ultra Low Input. Overall study findings and caveats: Abundant clonotypes from the bulk population could get into FACS-sorted repertoires as contaminants. Post-booster repertoires again held most primary-vaccination clones (around 95% CD4, just under 90% CD8).

5'RACE template switching added a universal primer site and UMIs to TCR cDNA. One entry per CDR3 protein results from TCRdb running MiXCR on the 5' RACE reads. The sample shows 620,000 or so distinct CDR3 sequences, about 12% of them seen only once. In its sample, this clonotype was seen a few times. Its antigen remains unknown. The sample consisted of PBMCs, taken on the day of the yellow fever booster vaccination. The clonotype comes from a young man who received the YFV17D yellow fever vaccine.

For the CDR3, the DNA is TGCAGTGCTAGAGACCCAGGGCGAGCTAATGAAAAACTGTTTTTT. Translated, it gives CSARDPGRANEKLFF. V usage is TRBV20-1 and J usage is TRBJ1-4, with TRBD1 as a possible D gene (5 bases). Germline CDR1 is DFQATT and CDR2 is SNEGSKA (reference sequence). The length of the CDR3 is 15 residues. The V and J ends lost 0 bases and 3 bases respectively, with 11 bases between them.